This T cell receptor beta chain was sequenced during a study of blood T cell repertoires in COVID-19. This clone was found once. The table came from immunoSEQ multiplex PCR; TCRdb's copy has only in-frame clones and leaves some out. The table lists a few hundred thousand clones, 80% to 90% of them singletons, with 1% in the top ten. Material: peripheral blood. The receptor was isolated from a man aged 50 to 60 with active or convalescent COVID-19.

The CDR3: CASSSGPTTSYEQYF. CDR3 sequence (DNA): TGTGCCAGCAGCTCTGGACCGACTACTTCCTACGAGCAGTACTTC. The chain links TRBV5-6 to TRBJ2-7; D is perhaps TRBD2 (5 bases). V shed 3 bases and J shed 1 base, with 14 bases lying between them. Germline CDR1 is SGHDT and CDR2 is YYEEEE. The CDR3 consists of 15 residues.